The T cell receptor (beta chain) under discussion was sequenced for a study of blood T cell repertoires in COVID-19 (dated by TCRdb to 2018 to 2020). Study-level background: Samples covering the acute and convalescent phases of COVID-19 were provided by collaborators in the United States, Italy and Spain. Sample metadata almost always included a de-identified subject ID, COVID-19 status, age in years and sex. Deeply sampled blood TCRbeta repertoires from subjects exposed to, actively infected with, or recovered from COVID-19 were included in the dataset. Where available, HLA class I and class II types were taken from metadata supplied by the sample provider and were not determined by assay-based typing. The prospective study material was composed of cDNA or gDNA derived from T cells, B-cell-depleted T cells, or PBMCs. The repertoires were released in a freely available public database intended as a resource for research on the immune response to SARS-CoV-2. The samples were drawn from two sources: the first 160 participants of the ongoing ImmuneRACE study, and over 950 subjects contributed by 6 global collaborators.

Each collaborating institution followed its own protocols to collect whole blood in K2EDTA tubes. For TCRbeta analysis, collaborators shipped samples as frozen whole blood, isolated PBMCs, or DNA extracted from either of those sample types. V trim: 1 base; J trim: 5 bases; unmatched bases: 6. The CDR3, from cysteine to phenylalanine, totals 16 residues. This entry keeps only the CDR3 DNA: 48 bases, framed from base 1. The germline V gene (reference sequence) gives CDR1 as SSHAT and CDR2 as FNYEAQ. Overall study results and their limits: The amount of clinical and demographic metadata varied by source and participant and was provided uncurated.

Of note for this clone: Its antigen has not been determined. No base quality information exists; no much larger clone differs at one position.

The immunoSEQ Assay, a bias-controlled multiplex PCR, was used to amplify TCRbeta CDR3 regions from genomic DNA. The study's own analysis went as follows. Nucleated cell counts per sample were estimated from amplification of reference gene primers within the assay. To quantify the absolute abundance of each unique TCRbeta CDR3 rearrangement, sequence reads were collapsed and filtered. For each sample, productive Simpson clonality was calculated as the square root of Simpson's diversity index across productive rearrangements. Drawn from immuneACCESS, this table holds only the in-frame rearrangements with V and J called that TCRdb kept. Clones are partly lost; checked studies trace under half to an unresolved V gene and leave the rest unexplained. V and J calls and clone size follow that table, whereas D and trimming were derived from the DNA. In this sample the table shows about 55,000 clones, under 85% of which occur a single time. The ten largest make up under 2% of the sample.

The chain joins TRBV7-7 to TRBJ2-5; TRBD2 lines up with 11 middle nucleotides. This sequence originates from a woman aged 60 to 75 with acute or convalescent COVID-19. Sequencing input: peripheral blood. The base sequence is TGTGCCAGCAGCTTAGGGGTCCTAGCGGGAGGTGAGACCCAGTACTTC. Translated, it gives CASSLGVLAGGETQYF.